This T cell receptor (beta chain) comes out of a study of T cells in Graves' hyperthyroidism and ophthalmopathy. Study at large: Peripheral blood was secured at the point of initial diagnosis, before any treatment.

Clinical symptoms, serum thyroxine and TRAb, thyroid ultrasound and orbital computed tomography together formed the diagnostic basis. The authors took PBMCs from 9.5 to 10 ml fresh peripheral blood. Amplification of TCR beta CDR3 regions was performed using RNA transcripts as template. During a first-round RT-PCR of the TCR CDR3, the HTBI primer set was used. TCRdb re-called the multiplex PCR reads through MiXCR, storing one row per CDR3 protein. The table records about 560,000 distinct CDR3 sequences, approximately 14% of them present only once. Notes on the study in general: It was a median 6.5 months before onset that the model predicted ophthalmopathy.

This clonotype was observed at least ten times. As yet, its antigen is unknown. The CDR3 length is 14 residues. Germline assignment: CDR1 SGHTA and CDR2 FQGNSA. With 5 bases removed from V and 4 bases from J, the gap between germline ends came to 15 bases. The J gene is TRBJ2-7, the V gene TRBV7-2, with D tentatively TRBD2 (5 bases). This receptor was identified in a woman aged 25-40 years with Graves' hyperthyroidism. Sequencing input: blood. Here the CDR3 reads CASSAGLATYEQYF. CDR3 sequence (DNA): TGTGCCAGCAGCGCAGGACTCGCCACTTACGAGCAGTACTTC.